Below, 18 T cell receptor beta chains from the same sample are listed, as sequenced in a study of blood T cells in healthy people across ages. The authors ran a second PCR of 7 to 11 cycles using a sample-barcoded 5' primer and a J-beta primer mix. TCRdb passed the 5' RACE reads through MiXCR, listing each CDR3 protein once. This sample has 1.5 million to 2 million distinct CDR3 sequences, with 28% found just once. What was sequenced was blood. These receptors originate from a woman in her 30s in good health.

CDR3 amino acids: CASSDLTDEKLFF. DNA for the CDR3: TGTGCCAGCAGTGATCTAACAGATGAAAAACTGTTTTTT. The chain joins TRBV25-1 to TRBJ1-4; D is uncertain. The V end was cut by 3 bases, the J end by 6 bases, with 8 bases between. Germline V gene sequence: CDR1 MGHDK, CDR2 SYGVNS. The CDR3 length is 13 residues.

This chain uses TRBV3-1 with TRBJ2-3; D gene uncertain. The germline V and J ends were trimmed by 0 bases and 1 base, with 11 bases remaining between them. The CDR3 sequence is 16 residues long. CDR1 LGHDT and CDR2 YNNKEL come from the germline V gene (reference sequence). CDR3 amino acids: CASSQEGPGRTDTQYF. In DNA, the CDR3 is TGTGCCAGCAGCCAAGAGGGCCCAGGTCGCACAGATACGCAGTATTTT.

This clonotype was observed many times. The chain joins TRBV11-2 to TRBJ2-5; the D gene is possibly TRBD2 (5 bases). There are 15 residues in the CDR3. Germline loops: CDR1 SGHAT, CDR2 FQNNGV. V was pared by 0 bases and J by 4 bases, with 12 bases between. The CDR3 nucleotides read TGTGCCAGCAGCTTAGATGGTGGGGAGACAGAGACCCAGTACTTC. As protein: CASSLDGGETETQYF. Looking up the rest from reference TRBV11-2 and TRBJ2-5 gives the full variable domain: EAGVAQSPRYKIIEKRQSVAFWCNPISGHATLYWYQQILGQGPKLLIQFQNNGVVDDSQLPKDRFSAERLKGVDSTLKIQPAKLEDSAVYLCASSLDGGETETQYFGPGTRLLVL.

The chain recombines TRBV29-1 with TRBJ2-1; D unclear. Per germline, CDR1 SQVTM and CDR2 ANQGSEA. The CDR3 is 14 amino acids. Trimming left V 8 bases short and J 2 bases short, with 16 bases between. The CDR3 nucleotides read TGCAGCCCCTGGGGAACGAGCGCCTACAATGAGCAGTTCTTC. Translation gives CSPWGTSAYNEQFF.

This clonotype showed up many times. The DNA for the CDR3 is TGCAGCGTTACCAACCGACTAACGGGGGGCGAGCAGTACTTC. Translation gives CSVTNRLTGGEQYF. The V call is TRBV29-1, the J call TRBJ2-7; 7 bases map to TRBD2. From germline, CDR1 is SQVTM and CDR2 ANQGSEA. The CDR3 is 14 residues long. V was pared by 5 bases and J by 6 bases, with 13 bases of the junction left unmatched.

The count of this clonotype is one. At one end the junction does not follow the germline gene, possibly because of a read error. The chain combines TRBV20-1 with TRBJ2-2, with a tentative D call TRBD1 (5 bases). The CDR3 spans 16 residues. Per germline, CDR1 DFQATT and CDR2 SNEGSKA (reference sequence). In DNA, the CDR3 is TGCAGTGCTAGAAGAAAAGGACACCTTAACACCTGGGAGCTGTTTTTT. As protein: CSARRKGHLNTWELFF.

This clonotype showed up just a few times. The chain couples TRBV3-1 to TRBJ2-1, with TRBD2 as a possible D gene (6 bases). The ends were cut back, 2 bases at V and 12 bases at J, with 14 bases in the middle. CDR3 size: 13 residues. In germline, CDR1 is LGHDT, CDR2 YNNKEL (reference sequence). The CDR3 loop reads CASSQTEAGPQFF. As DNA, the CDR3 is TGTGCCAGCAGCCAAACCGAAGCGGGCCCGCAGTTCTTC.

The J gene is TRBJ2-5, the V gene TRBV5-5; the D gene is possibly TRBD2 (6 bases). V was pared by 3 bases and J by 2 bases, with 14 bases between. The CDR3 sequence is 15 residues long. CDR1 is SGHKS and CDR2 is YYEKEE in the germline V gene (reference sequence). CDR3 nucleotides: TGTGCCAGCAGCTCACCTAGCGAGGTTCAAGAGACCCAGTACTTC. Translating it yields CASSSPSEVQETQYF.

This sequence joins TRBV10-3 and TRBJ2-2; the D gene is possibly TRBD2 (5 bases). CDR1 and CDR2 from the germline V gene are ENHRY and SYGVKD. V lost 0 bases and J 6 bases, leaving 8 bases between the germline ends. The CDR3 contains 14 residues. CDR3 residues: CAISESTRAGELFF. CDR3 sequence (DNA): TGTGCCATCAGTGAGTCGACGCGGGCCGGGGAGCTGTTTTTT.

The gene calls are TRBV6-5 and TRBJ2-1; 8 bases fit TRBD2. The last part of the DNA fits TRBJ2-7 better; the J call may be wrong. Germline V gene lookup returns CDR1 MNHEY and CDR2 SVGAGI. This CDR3 has 17 amino acids. CDR3 DNA sequence: TGTGCCAGCAGTTACTCTGGGCTAGCGGGCTCCTACAATGAGCAGTACTTC. Translation: CASSYSGLAGSYNEQYF.

This chain links TRBV20-1 with TRBJ2-3; 11 bases align to TRBD2. This CDR3 contains 15 residues. The V and J ends lost 4 bases and 4 bases, in that order; junction bases with no gene match: 7. Germline CDR1 reads DFQATT; CDR2 reads SNEGSKA (reference sequence). CDR3 DNA sequence: TGCAGTGCTACTCTAGCGGGGGGCCCTCCAGATACGCAGTATTTT. Translated: CSATLAGGPPDTQYF.

This clonotype has a handful of counts. The chain uses TRBV29-1 and TRBJ2-2; TRBD1 matches at 7 bases. Germline CDR1 reads SQVTM; CDR2 reads ANQGSEA. The CDR3 consists of 17 residues. J was trimmed by 5 bases and V by 7 bases; bases with no gene match: 19. CDR3 in amino acids: CSAGSRLGGRRTGELFF. The CDR3 DNA follows: TGCAGCGCCGGTTCCCGTTTAGGGGGCAGGAGGACCGGGGAGCTGTTTTTT.

The sample holds one count of this clonotype. The genes are TRBV6-5 and TRBJ2-4; 9 bases match TRBD2. From germline, CDR1 is MNHEY and CDR2 SVGAGI. There are 16 residues in the CDR3. J gave up 13 bases and V 2 bases, and 15 bases lay outside the gene matches. The CDR3 spells CASSYGIAGVLDEQYF. In DNA, the CDR3 is TGTGCCAGCAGTTACGGGATAGCGGGGGTGTTGGATGAGCAGTACTTC.

This clonotype has more than one count but fewer than ten. V usage is TRBV6-1 and J usage is TRBJ2-7, with D possibly being TRBD1 (5 bases). The CDR3 sequence is 14 residues long. Between the trimmed V and J ends, which lost 5 bases and 1 base, there was a span of 12 bases. Germline CDR1 is MNHNS and CDR2 is SASEGT. CDR3: CASSKLQESYEQYF. Written as DNA, the CDR3 is TGTGCCAGCAGTAAACTACAGGAGTCCTACGAGCAGTACTTC.

V gene TRBV5-1 combines with J gene TRBJ2-2, with unresolved D. The length of the CDR3 is 13 residues. The germline gives CDR1 SGHRS, CDR2 YFSETQ. Trimming stripped 8 bases from V and 0 bases from J, with 8 bases between. The CDR3 DNA reads TGCGCCAGTCACACCGCGAACACCGGGGAGCTGTTTTTT. Amino acid sequence: CASHTANTGELFF. Filled out from reference TRBV5-1 and TRBJ2-2, the complete variable domain reads KAGVTQTPRYLIKTRGQQVTLSCSPISGHRSVSWYQQTPGQGLQFLFEYFSETQRNKGNFPGRFSGRQFSNSRSEMNVSTLELGDSALYLCASHTANTGELFFGEGSRLTVL.

Written as DNA, the CDR3 is TGCGCCAGCAGCTTCACGGGGGCCCTCACAGATACGCAGTATTTT. It codes for CASSFTGALTDTQYF. This rearrangement joins TRBV5-1 to TRBJ2-3; tentatively, D is TRBD1 or TRBD2 (6 bases each). Trimming pared 2 bases from V and 2 bases from J, leaving 12 bases between. The germline V gene has CDR1 SGHRS and CDR2 YFSETQ. This CDR3 spans 15 amino acids. Drawing the rest from reference TRBV5-1 and TRBJ2-3, the complete variable domain is KAGVTQTPRYLIKTRGQQVTLSCSPISGHRSVSWYQQTPGQGLQFLFEYFSETQRNKGNFPGRFSGRQFSNSRSEMNVSTLELGDSALYLCASSFTGALTDTQYFGPGTRLTVL.

This clonotype occurred a few times. This chain connects TRBV5-1 to TRBJ2-1, with TRBD2 matching over 11 bases. Germline assignment: CDR1 SGHRS and CDR2 YFSETQ. The CDR3 has 17 amino acids. J lost 0 bases, V lost 3 bases, and 5 bases had no gene match. The CDR3 sequence: CASSWGLAVTSYNEQFF. The CDR3 DNA is TGCGCCAGCAGCTGGGGACTAGCGGTAACCTCCTACAATGAGCAGTTCTTC. Together with reference TRBV5-1 and TRBJ2-1, the CDR3 gives the full variable domain: KAGVTQTPRYLIKTRGQQVTLSCSPISGHRSVSWYQQTPGQGLQFLFEYFSETQRNKGNFPGRFSGRQFSNSRSEMNVSTLELGDSALYLCASSWGLAVTSYNEQFFGPGTRLTVL.

The chain couples TRBV4-3 to TRBJ2-3; the D gene is possibly TRBD2 (5 bases). V gave up 3 bases and J gave up 1 base, with 17 bases separating them. CDR3 length: 17 residues. Looked up from germline, CDR1 is LGHNA and CDR2 is YSLEER. CDR3 loop: CASSQGPLSGGTDTQYF. The DNA for the CDR3 is TGCGCCAGCAGCCAGGGTCCTCTGAGCGGAGGCACAGATACGCAGTATTTT.